Presented here are 5 T cell receptor beta chains from one specimen sequenced in a study of blood T cell repertoires in COVID-19. The data were produced by immunoSEQ multiplex PCR, yet TCRdb's version contains in-frame clones alone and is incomplete. The data show around 320,000 clones, 90% seen once. Source material: PBMCs or T cells enriched from blood (not recorded which). These receptors were collected from a woman aged 25 to 39 who had been exposed to COVID-19.

This clone was seen only once. The CDR3 coding sequence is TGTGCCAGCAGCCGGAAAACGGACAGGGGAGACACTGAAGCTTTCTTT. Its translation: CASSRKTDRGDTEAFF. The chain links TRBV5-6 to TRBJ1-1; TRBD1 agrees at 9 bases. V lost 4 bases and J lost 3; bases outside the gene matches: 10. Germline V gene sequence: CDR1 SGHDT, CDR2 YYEEEE. The length of the CDR3 is 16 residues.

The chain couples TRBV5-4 to TRBJ1-3; 7 nucleotides align to TRBD1. Trimming removed 3 bases from V and 6 bases from J; junction bases left unmatched: 3. Germline CDR1 is SGHNT and CDR2 is YYREEE (reference sequence). This CDR3 contains 13 residues. The CDR3 protein is CASSWDSANTIYF. In DNA form, the CDR3 reads TGTGCCAGCAGCTGGGACAGTGCAAACACCATATATTTT.

This chain connects TRBV2 to TRBJ1-6; tentative D call: TRBD1 (6 bases). The CDR3 is 12 residues long. Germline CDR1 reads SNHLY; CDR2 reads FYNNEI. Trimming took off 7 bases at V and 15 bases at J, with 16 bases between the two ends. The CDR3 DNA sequence: TGTGCCAGCACAGAACAGGGTCAAGTCCTCCACTTT. This translates into CASTEQGQVLHF.

V usage is TRBV25-1 and J usage is TRBJ1-1; unclear D gene. Germline V gives CDR1 MGHDK, CDR2 SYGVNS. The CDR3 consists of 11 residues. The V gene lost 4 bases and the J gene lost 7 bases, with 7 bases spanning the gap. CDR3 region: CASSALSEAFF. The CDR3 DNA sequence: TGTGCCAGCAGTGCCCTAAGTGAAGCTTTCTTT.

The chain is built from TRBV4-1 and TRBJ1-4; D might be TRBD1 (5 bases). V gave up 4 bases and J gave up 8 bases, with 8 bases separating them. CDR1 is MGHRA, CDR2 YSYEKL, per germline. The CDR3 contains 12 residues. The CDR3 loop reads CASSLSGEKLFF. The CDR3 DNA reads as TGCGCCAGCAGCCTTTCAGGGGAAAAACTGTTTTTT.